This TCR beta chain was observed in a study of human T cells and chemical hapten exposure. Points from the study as a whole: Sensitizing to DPC left TCRs with a frequency above 1 in 1000 unaltered.

V lost 7 bases to trimming and J lost 0 bases, with 9 bases between them. The CDR3 extends over 14 amino acids. Germline assignment: CDR1 LNHDA and CDR2 SQIVND (reference sequence). This clonotype was detected only a few times. Its antigen is as yet unknown. The time point is: pre-sensitization, week 0. This sample's treatment: therapeutic diphenylcyclopropenone sensitization with weekly scalp DPC. Each CDR3 protein gets one entry after TCRdb re-called the RACE reads with MiXCR. Seen here are around 260,000 distinct CDR3 sequences, 7.5% to 9% observed once, and the top ten hold 2.3%. The sample in question was whole blood, obtained in connection with sensitization to the hapten diphenylcyclopropenone (DPC). V and J are TRBV19 and TRBJ2-2, with D possibly being TRBD1 or TRBD2 (5 bases each). The receptor's source is a woman aged 40 to 49 with alopecia areata. Some clones in this sample may be carry-over from other donors' samples. The CDR3 is CASNRDPNTGELFF. DNA for the CDR3: TGTGCCAGTAACCGGGACCCGAACACCGGGGAGCTGTTTTTT.